This entry is about one T cell receptor (beta chain). Its antigen remains unknown. The sample comes from a study of cytomegalovirus exposure and HLA in healthy donors. Study-level points and caveats: The authors later found HLA-associated TCR beta chains more clonally expanded than equally common others.

The PCR made use of 60 Vbeta and 13 Jbeta primers. Only in-frame clones appear in the TCRdb table, and some are missing; sequencing was by immunoSEQ multiplex PCR. The repertoire consists of some 150,000 clones, with about 73% occurring once and the leading ten covering 2.1%. Sequences were obtained from PBMCs. The clonotype was recovered from a woman aged 55-69 years in good health and CMV-seropositive.

The CDR3 coding sequence is TGTGCCAGCACCCCAGGGCCCAACAATGAGCAGTTCTTC. It is translated as CASTPGPNNEQFF. The rearrangement links TRBV7-2 to TRBJ2-1; weak D call: TRBD1 (5 bases). The CDR3 is 13 residues long. Germline loops: CDR1 SGHTA, CDR2 FQGNSA. V was trimmed by 7 bases and J by 5 bases, leaving 12 bases between them.